The 27 T cell receptor beta chains reported below all come from one sample, sequenced in a study of CD8 T cells in Susac syndrome. Reverse transcription of about 0.45 to 1 ug RNA used random hexamers. TCRdb recomputed calls from the immunoSEQ multiplex PCR reads with MiXCR, one row per CDR3 protein. The sample holds some 260,000 distinct CDR3 sequences; about 85% are singletons and the top ten take about 0.11%. Sequenced input: CD8+ T cells from PBMCs. These receptors originate from a human donor with multiple sclerosis.

The chain couples TRBV27 to TRBJ1-5, with 8 bases fitting TRBD1. Germline V lookup: CDR1 MNHEY, CDR2 SMNVEV (reference sequence). The CDR3 length is 14 residues. V lost 6 bases to trimming and J lost 5 bases; unmatched junction nucleotides: 6. The CDR3 loop is CASRGTGPHQPQHF. In DNA form, the CDR3 reads TGTGCCAGCAGGGGGACAGGACCACATCAGCCCCAGCATTTT.

V is TRBV14 and J is TRBJ2-7; D call uncertain. The V gene's germline CDR1 is SGHDN and CDR2 FVKESK. The CDR3 length is 15 residues. The V end was cut by 3 bases, the J end by 0 bases, with 12 bases between. As DNA, the CDR3 is TGTGCCAGCAGCCAGATCAGCCGTAGCTCCTACGAGCAGTACTTC. Residues: CASSQISRSSYEQYF.

V gene TRBV7-9 combines with J gene TRBJ2-1, with TRBD2 matching 7 bases. CDR1 is SEHNR and CDR2 is FQNEAQ in the germline V gene (reference sequence). The CDR3 spans 16 residues. Trimming cost V 5 bases and J 0 bases; bases outside gene matches: 7. The CDR3 DNA reads TGTGCCAGCAGCCCCGATCGCGGGAGCTCCTACAATGAGCAGTTCTTC. Translation: CASSPDRGSSYNEQFF.

The chain recombines TRBV2 with TRBJ2-3; D possibly corresponds to TRBD2 (5 bases). The CDR3 consists of 22 residues. V was pared by 5 bases and J by 0 bases, with 33 bases between. In germline, CDR1 is SNHLY, CDR2 FYNNEI. The CDR3 DNA follows: TGTGCCAGCAGTCATCCAGGCTCGGACTCCGGCGGAACCTTCGGAAGCACAGATACGCAGTATTTT. It is translated as CASSHPGSDSGGTFGSTDTQYF.

The chain combines TRBV29-1 with TRBJ2-1; D remains ambiguous. This CDR3 spans 12 amino acids. V lost 7 bases and J lost 9, with 16 bases in between. In germline, CDR1 is SQVTM, CDR2 ANQGSEA. The CDR3 sequence: CSAIPPSGEQFF. Here the CDR3 DNA reads TGCAGCGCCATCCCACCGTCGGGTGAGCAGTTCTTC.

This chain connects TRBV28 to TRBJ1-5; D ambiguous. Looked up from germline, CDR1 is MDHEN and CDR2 is SYDVKM. V lost 3 bases, J lost 3 bases, and 9 bases lay in between. There are 14 residues in the CDR3. DNA of the CDR3: TGTGCCAGCAGTTTCTCGGTACCCAATCAGCCCCAGCATTTT. This encodes CASSFSVPNQPQHF.

The rearrangement joins TRBV7-2 to TRBJ2-3; D is ambiguous. The J call is in doubt because the DNA end fits TRBJ1-5 better. The CDR3 length is 16 residues. CDR1 and CDR2 (germline): SGHTA, FQGNSA. This CDR3 is CASSLVAGGRVDTQHF. The CDR3 DNA sequence: TGTGCCAGCAGCTTAGTGGCGGGAGGACGGGTAGATACGCAGCATTTT.

This clonotype is a singleton in its sample. This chain's CDR3 is CASSQKGFRGLAEAGELFF. CDR3 nucleotides: TGCGCCAGCAGCCAGAAGGGCTTTAGAGGACTAGCGGAAGCCGGGGAGCTGTTTTTT. The chain carries TRBV4-1 and TRBJ2-2; TRBD2 matches at 10 bases. Trimming at V came to 3 bases and at J to 6 bases, leaving 16 bases not matched to a gene. This CDR3 contains 19 residues. From germline, CDR1 is MGHRA and CDR2 YSYEKL.

The V and J genes are TRBV6-1 and TRBJ2-2, with D unresolved. Trimming pared 4 bases from V and 4 bases from J, leaving 10 bases between. The germline CDR1 and CDR2 sequences are MNHNS and SASEGT. The CDR3 contains 14 residues. The CDR3 DNA reads as TGTGCCAGCAGTGTTAGGTTGGGCACCGGGGAGCTGTTTTTT. It yields the protein CASSVRLGTGELFF.

Written as DNA, the CDR3 is TGTGCCAGCAGCTCGGACAGAAACATTCAGTACTTC. Translated: CASSSDRNIQYF. The V call is TRBV7-9, the J call TRBJ2-4; D might be TRBD1 (6 bases). CDR3 size: 12 residues. CDR1 and CDR2 from the germline V gene are SEHNR and FQNEAQ (reference sequence). Trimming pared 4 bases from V and 6 bases from J, leaving 7 bases between.

CDR3 sequence reads: CASSHWTGGYNEQFF. Written as DNA, the CDR3 is TGTGCCAGTAGTCACTGGACAGGGGGTTACAATGAGCAGTTCTTC. This chain uses TRBV19 with TRBJ2-1; TRBD1 agrees at 10 bases. CDR1 LNHDA and CDR2 SQIVND come from the germline V gene (reference sequence). V lost 5 bases, J lost 4 bases, and 5 bases stayed unmatched. CDR3 length: 15 residues.

This chain uses TRBV5-1 with TRBJ2-7, with TRBD2 matching 7 bases. Germline CDR1 and CDR2: SGHRS and YFSETQ. J lost 0 bases, V lost 5 bases, and 2 bases had no gene match. This CDR3 is built from 13 residues. In nucleotides, the CDR3 is TGCGCCAGCAGAGCGGGGAACTCCTACGAGCAGTACTTC. It yields the protein CASRAGNSYEQYF. Complete variable domain (other parts from reference TRBV5-1 and TRBJ2-7): KAGVTQTPRYLIKTRGQQVTLSCSPISGHRSVSWYQQTPGQGLQFLFEYFSETQRNKGNFPGRFSGRQFSNSRSEMNVSTLELGDSALYLCASRAGNSYEQYFGPGTRLTVT.

The chain carries TRBV11-2 and TRBJ1-1, with D possibly matching TRBD1 (5 bases). V was clipped by 3 bases and J by 1 base, with 9 bases between them. The CDR3 is made up of 14 amino acids. CDR1 is SGHAT and CDR2 is FQNNGV in the germline V gene. The CDR3 sequence: CASSLGPENTEAFF. CDR3 DNA: TGTGCCAGCAGCTTGGGGCCGGAGAACACTGAAGCTTTCTTT.

V and J are TRBV7-2 and TRBJ2-1; 8 positions agree with TRBD2. V gave up 5 bases and J gave up 0 bases; unmatched junction bases: 9. CDR1 SGHTA and CDR2 FQGNSA come from the germline V gene. The CDR3 has 17 amino acids. CDR3: CASSLGSGGLSYNEQFF. The CDR3 DNA reads TGTGCCAGCAGCCTAGGGAGCGGGGGCCTCTCCTACAATGAGCAGTTCTTC.

V usage is TRBV7-2 and J usage is TRBJ1-2; tentatively, D is TRBD1 (5 bases). The CDR3 has 14 residues. The V and J ends lost 5 bases and 5 bases respectively, with 15 bases between them. Per germline, CDR1 SGHTA and CDR2 FQGNSA. This CDR3 reads CASSPSGEGYGYTF. In nucleotides, the CDR3 is TGTGCCAGCAGCCCTTCGGGGGAGGGGTATGGCTACACCTTC.

In nucleotides, the CDR3 is TGTGCCAGCAGCTTCGAGGAGGACTATGGCTACACCTTC. Translating it yields CASSFEEDYGYTF. This sequence joins TRBV5-6 and TRBJ1-2; D is uncertain. V was pared by 2 bases and J by 3 bases, with 8 bases between. Germline CDR1 reads SGHDT; CDR2 reads YYEEEE. This CDR3 is built from 13 residues.

This chain links TRBV27 with TRBJ2-1; 7 nucleotides line up with TRBD2. The CDR3 is made up of 15 amino acids. Germline CDR1 and CDR2: MNHEY and SMNVEV (reference sequence). V gave up 2 bases and J gave up 6 bases; unmatched junction bases: 7. CDR3 nucleotides: TGTGCCAGCAGTTTAAGCGGGAATTCCCGCAATGAGCAGTTCTTC. Translated: CASSLSGNSRNEQFF.

The gene calls are TRBV27 and TRBJ2-5; 7 bases are shared with TRBD2. The V segment lost 6 bases and the J segment 3 bases; nucleotides outside the gene matches: 10. Germline V CDR1 and CDR2: MNHEY, SMNVEV (reference sequence). The CDR3 is 15 amino acids. CDR3 sequence reads: CASSPLPGTKETQYF. The CDR3, as DNA: TGTGCCAGCAGCCCCCTACCCGGGACTAAAGAGACCCAGTACTTC.

The V gene is TRBV27, the J gene TRBJ2-7; TRBD1 agrees at 8 bases. Per germline, CDR1 MNHEY and CDR2 SMNVEV (reference sequence). The ends lost 10 bases at V and 2 bases at J; junction bases unmatched: 10. The length of the CDR3 is 14 residues. The CDR3 DNA reads as TGTGCCACAAAGAGAGACAGGGGCCCCTACGAGCAGTACTTC. Protein product: CATKRDRGPYEQYF.

The chain uses TRBV6-1 and TRBJ2-3; D is unresolved. V was cut by 2 bases and J by 2 bases, with 11 bases left in between. The CDR3 is made up of 15 amino acids. CDR1 MNHNS and CDR2 SASEGT come from the germline V gene. The CDR3 protein is CASSESWVTTDTQYF. CDR3 DNA sequence: TGTGCCAGCAGTGAAAGCTGGGTTACCACAGATACGCAGTATTTT.

The V and J genes are TRBV9 and TRBJ2-7, with a tentative D call TRBD2 (6 bases). CDR1 and CDR2 (germline): SGDLS, YYNGEE. V lost 6 bases to trimming and J lost 7 bases, with 17 bases between them. The CDR3 totals 13 residues. The CDR3 coding sequence is TGTGCCAGCACCACCGACGGTGGGAGGGAGCAGTACTTC. Translation gives CASTTDGGREQYF.

This clonotype was seen only a few times. The rearrangement uses TRBV5-1 and TRBJ2-7, with D possibly called TRBD1 or TRBD2 (7 bases each). Germline V CDR1 and CDR2: SGHRS, YFSETQ. Trimming shortened V by 7 bases and J by 0 bases, and 20 bases separated the two germline ends. The CDR3 is 16 residues long. The CDR3 DNA reads TGCGCCAGCCAGGGGGTCCAGCGGGGTAGCTCCTACGAGCAGTACTTC. It encodes CASQGVQRGSSYEQYF.

This chain links TRBV9 with TRBJ2-5; no clear D gene. V lost 1 base and J lost 0, with 7 bases in between. The length of the CDR3 is 14 residues. CDR1 is SGDLS, CDR2 YYNGEE, per germline. The CDR3 sequence is CASSVSNYQETQYF. The CDR3 nucleotides read TGTGCCAGCAGCGTATCGAACTACCAAGAGACCCAGTACTTC.

The V call is TRBV30, the J call TRBJ2-1; D is possibly TRBD2 (5 bases). This CDR3 spans 11 amino acids. V was shortened by 2 bases and J by 10 bases, with 9 bases between the two germline ends. CDR1 is GTSNPN, CDR2 SVGIG, per germline (reference sequence). The CDR3 protein is CAWSLKREQFF. CDR3 in DNA: TGTGCCTGGAGTCTTAAGCGGGAGCAGTTCTTC. Variable domain in full (rest from reference TRBV30 and TRBJ2-1): SQTIHQWPATLVQPVGSPLSLECTVEGTSNPNLYWYRQAAGRGLQLLFYSVGIGQISSEVPQNLSASRPQDRQFILSSKKLLLSDSGFYLCAWSLKREQFFGPGTRLTVL.

The chain employs TRBV7-8 and TRBJ2-3; D gene uncertain. The CDR3 has 12 amino acids. Per germline, CDR1 SGHVS and CDR2 FQNEAQ. The CDR3 DNA is TGTGTTGTCAGGCAAGCAACAGATACGCAGTATTTT. As protein: CVVRQATDTQYF.

The J gene is TRBJ2-1, the V gene TRBV6-5; 9 nucleotides align to TRBD1. Germline-derived CDR1 and CDR2 are MNHEY and SVGAGI. The CDR3 is made up of 17 amino acids. Trimming at V came to 0 bases and at J to 6 bases, leaving 9 bases not matched to a gene. The CDR3 loop reads CASSYSTGTGSFNEQFF. Here the CDR3 DNA reads TGTGCCAGCAGTTACTCAACCGGGACAGGGTCTTTCAATGAGCAGTTCTTC.

This chain uses TRBV7-9 with TRBJ2-1; TRBD2 is a possible D gene (5 bases). Germline V gene lookup returns CDR1 SEHNR and CDR2 FQNEAQ (reference sequence). The CDR3 runs to 17 residues. V was clipped by 8 bases and J by 4 bases, with 24 bases between them. The CDR3 DNA reads TGTGCCAGCGGCACGCACCTCGGGGAGATTTTTTACAATGAGCAGTTCTTC. Encoded protein: CASGTHLGEIFYNEQFF.